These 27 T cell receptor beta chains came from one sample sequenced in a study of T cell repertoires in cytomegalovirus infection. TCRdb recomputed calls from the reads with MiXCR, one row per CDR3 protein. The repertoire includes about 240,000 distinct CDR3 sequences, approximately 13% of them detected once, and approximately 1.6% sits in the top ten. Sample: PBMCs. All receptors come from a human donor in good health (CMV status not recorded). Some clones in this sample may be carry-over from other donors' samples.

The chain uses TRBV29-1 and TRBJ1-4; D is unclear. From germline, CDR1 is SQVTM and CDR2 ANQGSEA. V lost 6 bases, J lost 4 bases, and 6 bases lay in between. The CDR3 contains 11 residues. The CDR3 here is CSVGSNEKLFF. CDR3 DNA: TGCAGCGTGGGCAGTAATGAAAAACTGTTTTTT. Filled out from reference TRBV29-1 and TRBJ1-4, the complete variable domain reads SAVISQKPSRDICQRGTSLTIQCQVDSQVTMMFWYRQQPGQSLTLIATANQGSEATYESGFVIDKFPISRPNLTFSTLTVSNMSPEDSSIYLCSVGSNEKLFFGSGTQLSVL.

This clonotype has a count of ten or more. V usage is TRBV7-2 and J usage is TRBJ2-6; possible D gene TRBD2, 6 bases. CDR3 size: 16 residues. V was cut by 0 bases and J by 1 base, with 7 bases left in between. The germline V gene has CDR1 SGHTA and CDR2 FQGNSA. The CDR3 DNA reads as TGTGCCAGCAGCTTAGCGCTAGCGTCTGGGGCCAACGTCCTGACTTTC. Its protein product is CASSLALASGANVLTF.

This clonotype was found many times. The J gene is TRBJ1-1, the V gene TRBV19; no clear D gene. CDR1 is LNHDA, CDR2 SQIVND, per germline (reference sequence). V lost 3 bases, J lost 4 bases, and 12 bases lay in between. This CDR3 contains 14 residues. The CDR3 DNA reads TGTGCCAGTAGTATGAAGGCGGGAAGCACTGAAGCTTTCTTT. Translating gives CASSMKAGSTEAFF.

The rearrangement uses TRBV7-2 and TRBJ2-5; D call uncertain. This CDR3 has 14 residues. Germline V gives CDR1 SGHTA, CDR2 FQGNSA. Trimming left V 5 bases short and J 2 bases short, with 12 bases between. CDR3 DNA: TGTGCCAGCAGCCCGGACGGTCCTCAAGAGACCCAGTACTTC. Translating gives CASSPDGPQETQYF.

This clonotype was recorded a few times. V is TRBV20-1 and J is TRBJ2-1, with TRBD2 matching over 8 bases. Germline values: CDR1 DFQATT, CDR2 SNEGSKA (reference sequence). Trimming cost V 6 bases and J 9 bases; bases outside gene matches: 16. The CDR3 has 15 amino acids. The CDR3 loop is CSAPLAAGDRSEQFF. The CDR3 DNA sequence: TGCAGTGCCCCCCTAGCAGCGGGAGACCGGAGTGAGCAGTTCTTC.

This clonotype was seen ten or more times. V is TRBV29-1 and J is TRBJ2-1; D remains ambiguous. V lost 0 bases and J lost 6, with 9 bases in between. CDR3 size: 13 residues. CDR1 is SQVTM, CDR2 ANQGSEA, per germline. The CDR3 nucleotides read TGCAGCGTTGAAGACTACGGTTCCAATGAGCAGTTCTTC. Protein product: CSVEDYGSNEQFF.

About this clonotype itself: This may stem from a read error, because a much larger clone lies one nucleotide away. In DNA form, the CDR3 reads TGTGCCAGCAGCTCGACGACTGGTAGTGGGGAAAAACTGTTTTTT. This codes for CASSSTTGSGEKLFF. V is TRBV7-2 and J is TRBJ1-4; no definite D call. Trimming left V 4 bases short and J 8 bases short, with 17 bases between. The germline V gene encodes CDR1 SGHTA and CDR2 FQGNSA. This CDR3 has 15 residues.

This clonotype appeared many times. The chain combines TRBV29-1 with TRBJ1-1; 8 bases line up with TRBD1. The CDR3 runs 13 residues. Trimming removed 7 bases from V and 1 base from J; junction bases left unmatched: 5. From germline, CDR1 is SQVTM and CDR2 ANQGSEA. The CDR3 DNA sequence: TGCAGCGCCGCGGACAGGGCGAACACTGAAGCTTTCTTT. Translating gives CSAADRANTEAFF.

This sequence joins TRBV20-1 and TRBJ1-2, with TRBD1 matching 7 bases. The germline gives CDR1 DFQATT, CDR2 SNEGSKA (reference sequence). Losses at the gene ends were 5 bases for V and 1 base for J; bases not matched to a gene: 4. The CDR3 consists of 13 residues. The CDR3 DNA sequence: TGCAGTGCTCCGACAGGGTATAACTATGGCTACACCTTC. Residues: CSAPTGYNYGYTF.

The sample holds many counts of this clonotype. As DNA, the CDR3 is TGTGCCAGTAGCGTCGATAGCAATCAGCCCCAGCATTTT. Translation: CASSVDSNQPQHF. This sequence joins TRBV19 and TRBJ1-5; D not certain. The CDR3 spans 13 residues. Trimming took 6 bases from V and 0 from J, leaving 6 bases between them. Germline V gene data show CDR1 as LNHDA and CDR2 as SQIVND (reference sequence).

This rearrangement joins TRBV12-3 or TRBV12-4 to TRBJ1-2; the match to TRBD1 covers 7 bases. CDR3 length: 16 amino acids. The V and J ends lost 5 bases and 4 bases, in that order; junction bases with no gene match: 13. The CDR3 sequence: CASSPGTGEVGYGYTF. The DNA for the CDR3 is TGTGCCAGCAGTCCGGGAACAGGGGAGGTGGGCTATGGCTACACCTTC.

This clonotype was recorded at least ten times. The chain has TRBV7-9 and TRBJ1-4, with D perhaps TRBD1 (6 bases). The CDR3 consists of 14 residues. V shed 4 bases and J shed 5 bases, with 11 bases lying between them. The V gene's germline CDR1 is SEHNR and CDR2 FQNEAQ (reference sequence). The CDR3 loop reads CASSSGAENEKLFF. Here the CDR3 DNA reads TGTGCCAGCAGCTCGGGGGCGGAAAATGAAAAACTGTTTTTT.

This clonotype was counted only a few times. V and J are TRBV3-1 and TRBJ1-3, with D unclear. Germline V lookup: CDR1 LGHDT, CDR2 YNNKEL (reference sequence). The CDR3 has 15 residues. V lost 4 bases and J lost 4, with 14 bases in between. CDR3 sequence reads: CASSRTSGRGNTIYF. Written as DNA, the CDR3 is TGTGCCAGCAGCCGAACGAGCGGACGCGGAAACACCATATATTTT.

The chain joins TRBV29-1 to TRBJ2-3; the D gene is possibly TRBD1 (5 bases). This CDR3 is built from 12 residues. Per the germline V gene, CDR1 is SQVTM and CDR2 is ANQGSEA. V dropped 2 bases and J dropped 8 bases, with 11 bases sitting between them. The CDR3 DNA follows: TGCAGCGTTGAACAGGGAAGGAGTACGCAGTATTTT. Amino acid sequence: CSVEQGRSTQYF.

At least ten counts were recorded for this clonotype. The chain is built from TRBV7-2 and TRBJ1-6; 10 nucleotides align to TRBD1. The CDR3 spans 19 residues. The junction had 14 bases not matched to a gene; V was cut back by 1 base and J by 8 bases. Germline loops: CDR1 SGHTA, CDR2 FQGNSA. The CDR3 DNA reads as TGTGCCAGCAGCTTAGACGGGACAGGGGTGCAGGGTAGGGATTCACCCCTCCACTTT. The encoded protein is CASSLDGTGVQGRDSPLHF. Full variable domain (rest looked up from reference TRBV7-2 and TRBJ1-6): GAGVSQSPSNKVTEKGKDVELRCDPISGHTALYWYRQSLGQGLEFLIYFQGNSAPDKSGLPSDRFSAERTGGSVSTLTIQRTQQEDSAVYLCASSLDGTGVQGRDSPLHFGNGTRLTVT.

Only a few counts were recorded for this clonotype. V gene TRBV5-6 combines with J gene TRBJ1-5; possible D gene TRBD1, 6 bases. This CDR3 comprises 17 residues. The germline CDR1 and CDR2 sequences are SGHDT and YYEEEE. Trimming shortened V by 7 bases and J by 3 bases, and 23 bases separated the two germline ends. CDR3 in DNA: TGTGCCAGCTCTCGTACGGGGACAACAGGCTACAATCAGCCCCAGCATTTT. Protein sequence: CASSRTGTTGYNQPQHF. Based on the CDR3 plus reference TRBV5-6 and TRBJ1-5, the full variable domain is DAGVTQSPTHLIKTRGQQVTLRCSPKSGHDTVSWYQQALGQGPQFIFQYYEEEERQRGNFPDRFSGHQFPNYSSELNVNALLLGDSALYLCASSRTGTTGYNQPQHFGDGTRLSIL.

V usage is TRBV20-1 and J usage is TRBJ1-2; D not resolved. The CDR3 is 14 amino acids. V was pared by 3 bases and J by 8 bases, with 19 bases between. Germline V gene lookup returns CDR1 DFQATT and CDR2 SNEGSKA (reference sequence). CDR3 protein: CSARDGSDESGYTF. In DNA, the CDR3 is TGCAGTGCTAGGGACGGATCGGATGAGAGCGGCTACACCTTC.

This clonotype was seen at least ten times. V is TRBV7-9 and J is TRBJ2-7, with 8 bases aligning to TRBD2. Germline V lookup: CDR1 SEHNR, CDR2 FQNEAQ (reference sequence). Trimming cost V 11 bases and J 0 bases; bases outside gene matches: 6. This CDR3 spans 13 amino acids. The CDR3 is CAGSGGSSYEQYF. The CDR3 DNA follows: TGTGCCGGATCGGGGGGGAGCTCCTACGAGCAGTACTTC. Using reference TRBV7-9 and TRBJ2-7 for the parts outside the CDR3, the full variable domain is DTGVSQNPRHKITKRGQNVTFRCDPISEHNRLYWYRQTLGQGPEFLTYFQNEAQLEKSRLLSDRFSAERPKGSFSTLEIQRTEQGDSAMYLCAGSGGSSYEQYFGPGTRLTVT.

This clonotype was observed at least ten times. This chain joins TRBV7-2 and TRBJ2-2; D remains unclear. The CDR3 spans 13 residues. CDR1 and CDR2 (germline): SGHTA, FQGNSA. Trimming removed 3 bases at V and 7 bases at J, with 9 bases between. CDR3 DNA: TGTGCCAGCAGCTTGAGACCGGACGGGGAGCTGTTTTTT. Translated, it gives CASSLRPDGELFF.

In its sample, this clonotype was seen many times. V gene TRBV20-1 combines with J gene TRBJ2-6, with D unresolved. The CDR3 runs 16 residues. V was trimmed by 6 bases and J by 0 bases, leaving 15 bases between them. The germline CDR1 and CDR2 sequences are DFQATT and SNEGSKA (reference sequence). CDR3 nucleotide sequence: TGCAGTGCAACCCAACCGGCCAACTCTGGGGCCAACGTCCTGACTTTC. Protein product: CSATQPANSGANVLTF.

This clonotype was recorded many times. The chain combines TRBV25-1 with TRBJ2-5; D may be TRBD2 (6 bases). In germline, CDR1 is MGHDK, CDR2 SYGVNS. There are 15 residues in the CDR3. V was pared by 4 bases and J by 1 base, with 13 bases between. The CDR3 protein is CASSAGGLLQETQYF. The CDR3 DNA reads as TGTGCCAGCAGTGCCGGGGGACTGCTCCAAGAGACCCAGTACTTC.

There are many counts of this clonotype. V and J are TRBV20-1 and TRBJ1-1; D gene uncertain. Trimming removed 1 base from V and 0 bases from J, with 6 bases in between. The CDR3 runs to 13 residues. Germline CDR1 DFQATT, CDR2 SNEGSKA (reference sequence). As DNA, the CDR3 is TGCAGTGCTAGAGGCTCAGTGAACACTGAAGCTTTCTTT. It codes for CSARGSVNTEAFF.

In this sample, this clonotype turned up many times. The CDR3 reads CASSDQQGSNQPQHF. In DNA, the CDR3 is TGTGCCAGCAGTGACCAACAGGGCTCAAATCAGCCCCAGCATTTT. V gene TRBV28 combines with J gene TRBJ1-5; TRBD1 is a possible D gene (6 bases). This CDR3 region has 15 residues. From germline, CDR1 is MDHEN and CDR2 SYDVKM. V was cut by 5 bases and J by 4 bases, with 15 bases left in between.

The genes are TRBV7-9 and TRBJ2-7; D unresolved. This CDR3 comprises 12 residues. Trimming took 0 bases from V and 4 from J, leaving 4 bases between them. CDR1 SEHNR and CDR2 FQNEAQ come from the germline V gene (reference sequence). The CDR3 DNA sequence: TGTGCCAGCAGCTTAGCAGTTTACGAGCAGTACTTC. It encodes CASSLAVYEQYF.

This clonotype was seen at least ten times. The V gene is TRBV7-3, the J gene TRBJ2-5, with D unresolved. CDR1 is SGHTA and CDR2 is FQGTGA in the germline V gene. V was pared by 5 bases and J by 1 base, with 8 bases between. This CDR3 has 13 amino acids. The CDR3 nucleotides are TGTGCCAGCAGCAAGGGTCTCCAAGAGACCCAGTACTTC. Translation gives CASSKGLQETQYF.

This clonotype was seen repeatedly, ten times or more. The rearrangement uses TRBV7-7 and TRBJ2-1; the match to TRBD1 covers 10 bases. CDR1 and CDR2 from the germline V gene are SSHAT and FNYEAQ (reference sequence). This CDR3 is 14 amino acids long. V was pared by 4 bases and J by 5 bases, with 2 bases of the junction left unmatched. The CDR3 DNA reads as TGTGCCAGCAGCTCCGGGACAGGGGACAATGAGCAGTTCTTC. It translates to CASSSGTGDNEQFF.

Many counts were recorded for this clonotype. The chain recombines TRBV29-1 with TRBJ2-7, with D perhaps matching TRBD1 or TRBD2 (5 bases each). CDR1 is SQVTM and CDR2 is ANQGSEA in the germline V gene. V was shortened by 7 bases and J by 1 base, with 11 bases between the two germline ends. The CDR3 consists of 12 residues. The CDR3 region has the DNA TGCAGCGCCGAGGGGATTTCCTACGAGCAGTACTTC. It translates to CSAEGISYEQYF.